These 27 T cell receptor beta chains originate from one sample sequenced in a study of T cell changes during pregnancy in multiple sclerosis. Some clones are missing from TCRdb's copy, which holds only in-frame ones; the method was immunoSEQ multiplex PCR. The sample has approximately 40,000 clones; about 89% are singletons. Specimen: CD4+ T cells from peripheral blood mononuclear cells, collected in the third trimester of pregnancy. The receptors stem from a female donor in good health, enrolled as a control in a pregnancy study.

This chain joins TRBV15 and TRBJ2-2, with D perhaps matching TRBD2 (6 bases). The CDR3 extends over 16 amino acids. Germline CDR1 and CDR2: LNHNV and YYDKDF (reference sequence). V lost 0 bases to trimming and J lost 6 bases, with 14 bases between them. CDR3 protein: CATSRDQGLRAGELFF. The DNA for the CDR3 is TGTGCCACCAGCAGAGATCAAGGACTACGGGCCGGGGAGCTGTTTTTT.

For this clone: Other DNA sequences in the sample encode the same CDR3. The rearrangement uses TRBV20-1 and TRBJ1-3, with D unclear. The CDR3 covers 11 residues. V was trimmed by 6 bases and J by 4 bases, leaving 7 bases between them. Germline values: CDR1 DFQATT, CDR2 SNEGSKA (reference sequence). The CDR3 nucleotides read TGCAGTGCACCGCGGGGAAACACCATATATTTT. Translating it yields CSAPRGNTIYF.

This clone was detected only once. DNA of the CDR3: TGTGCCAGCAGTTACTCATGGACAGGGGTTTCCAACGTCCTGACTTTC. It codes for CASSYSWTGVSNVLTF. This chain connects TRBV6-5 to TRBJ2-6, with 9 bases lining up with TRBD1. CDR3 length equals 16 residues. With 0 bases clipped from V and 8 bases from J, the junction kept 5 bases outside the gene matches. The germline V gene has CDR1 MNHEY and CDR2 SVGAGI.

The chain couples TRBV19 to TRBJ2-1; D tentatively fits TRBD1 or TRBD2 (9 bases each). Trimming left V 3 bases short and J 6 bases short, with 30 bases between. There are 20 residues in the CDR3. Germline CDR1 is LNHDA and CDR2 is SQIVND (reference sequence). CDR3 sequence reads: CASSILRQGGGRAVVNEQFF. Written as DNA, the CDR3 is TGTGCCAGTAGTATTTTGAGACAGGGGGGCGGGAGGGCCGTCGTCAATGAGCAGTTCTTC.

V is TRBV28 and J is TRBJ1-1; D uncertain. V lost 6 bases, J lost 2 bases, and 7 bases lay in between. The germline V gene has CDR1 MDHEN and CDR2 SYDVKM. This CDR3 is built from 12 residues. Here the CDR3 reads CASSRVNTEAFF. The CDR3 region has the DNA TGTGCCAGCAGCCGGGTCAACACTGAAGCTTTCTTT.

The chain carries TRBV6-4 and TRBJ2-1, with 13 bases matching TRBD2. The CDR3 sequence is 18 residues long. Germline-derived CDR1 and CDR2 are MRHNA and SNTAGT. J gave up 4 bases and V 9 bases, and 15 bases lay outside the gene matches. The CDR3 here is CARTTSGRARNPYNEQFF. In DNA form, the CDR3 reads TGTGCCAGGACCACTAGCGGGAGGGCCAGGAATCCTTACAATGAGCAGTTCTTC.

The V call is TRBV6-6, the J call TRBJ1-4; no reliable D call. CDR3 length: 13 residues. Germline values: CDR1 MNHNY, CDR2 SVGAGI (reference sequence). The ends were cut back, 4 bases at V and 6 bases at J, with 9 bases in the middle. The CDR3: CASSLPGDEKLFF. CDR3 in DNA: TGTGCCAGCAGTTTGCCGGGAGATGAAAAACTGTTTTTT.

The gene calls are TRBV7-9 and TRBJ2-4, with 10 bases that match TRBD1. The germline gives CDR1 SEHNR, CDR2 FQNEAQ (reference sequence). The CDR3 is 15 amino acids. After removal of 5 bases from V and 13 bases from J, the junction contained 14 bases not matched to a gene. CDR3 in DNA: TGTGCCAGCAGCCCATTAGGGGACAGGGGTAGTTTACAGTACTTC. Protein product: CASSPLGDRGSLQYF.

CDR3 sequence reads: CASSSSSYGYTF. The CDR3 DNA reads as TGTGCCAGTAGTAGTTCTAGCTATGGCTACACCTTC. The chain has TRBV19 and TRBJ1-2, with D hard to call. CDR3 size: 12 residues. The germline gives CDR1 LNHDA, CDR2 SQIVND (reference sequence). V was trimmed by 4 bases and J by 4 bases, leaving 7 bases between them. The full variable domain, its missing parts supplied by reference TRBV19 and TRBJ1-2, is DGGITQSPKYLFRKEGQNVTLSCEQNLNHDAMYWYRQDPGQGLRLIYYSQIVNDFQKGDIAEGYSVSREKKESFPLTVTSAQKNPTAFYLCASSSSSYGYTFGSGTRLTVV.

The rearrangement links TRBV27 to TRBJ2-5; 8 bases map to TRBD2. The end of the DNA is better explained by TRBJ2-7, so the J call may be wrong. Germline V CDR1 and CDR2: MNHEY, SMNVEV (reference sequence). The CDR3 length is 15 residues. The CDR3 loop reads CASSPGGGRSYEQYF. The CDR3 nucleotides read TGTGCCAGCAGCCCTGGGGGCGGGAGGTCGTACGAGCAGTACTTC.

The chain employs TRBV19 and TRBJ1-4, with D possibly TRBD1 on 6 matching bases. Per germline, CDR1 LNHDA and CDR2 SQIVND (reference sequence). V lost 5 bases to trimming and J lost 8 bases, with 15 bases between them. This CDR3 contains 14 residues. The CDR3 region has the DNA TGTGCCAGTAGTGTGGGGGCAAGACGGGAAAAACTGTTTTTT. This encodes CASSVGARREKLFF.

This rearrangement joins TRBV28 to TRBJ2-3, with TRBD2 as a possible D gene (5 bases). The germline V and J ends were trimmed by 8 bases and 6 bases, with 15 bases remaining between them. In germline, CDR1 is MDHEN, CDR2 SYDVKM. The CDR3 has 13 residues. CDR3 nucleotides: TGTGCCAGCCTGGCAGGAGGATTGGATACGCAGTATTTT. Protein product: CASLAGGLDTQYF.

This clone was counted only a few times. This chain connects TRBV10-1 to TRBJ1-1, with TRBD1 as a possible D gene (6 bases). Germline V CDR1 and CDR2: WNHNN, SYGVQD (reference sequence). Trimming removed 3 bases from V and 4 bases from J, with 12 bases in between. The CDR3 has 14 amino acids. CDR3 sequence: CASSDSTGSTEAFF. DNA of the CDR3: TGCGCCAGCAGTGATTCCACAGGGAGCACTGAAGCTTTCTTT.

The chain couples TRBV9 to TRBJ1-1; D perhaps matches TRBD1 (6 bases). V was pared by 0 bases and J by 6 bases, with 18 bases between. Germline assignment: CDR1 SGDLS and CDR2 YYNGEE. The CDR3 is made up of 16 amino acids. CDR3 sequence (DNA): TGTGCCAGCAGCGTAGGGGGGGGCGTAGGGTCCCCTGAAGCTTTCTTT. Residues: CASSVGGGVGSPEAFF.

V gene TRBV6-5 combines with J gene TRBJ1-6, with D hard to call. The germline V gene encodes CDR1 MNHEY and CDR2 SVGAGI. This CDR3 comprises 15 residues. The V and J ends lost 6 bases and 0 bases respectively, with 9 bases between them. CDR3 sequence reads: CASRAGSSYNSPLHF. The CDR3 nucleotides are TGTGCCAGCAGGGCGGGGAGCTCCTATAATTCACCCCTCCACTTT.

The table lists this clone with a few counts. The chain has TRBV7-9 and TRBJ2-7, with TRBD2 matching over 7 bases. This CDR3 has 17 amino acids. With 0 bases clipped from V and 0 bases from J, the junction kept 8 bases outside the gene matches. CDR1 and CDR2 (germline): SEHNR, FQNEAQ (reference sequence). The CDR3 spells CASSLALGSGVSYEQYF. CDR3 sequence (DNA): TGTGCCAGCAGCTTAGCGCTGGGCAGCGGGGTCTCCTACGAGCAGTACTTC.

This clone appeared once. The chain carries TRBV5-1 and TRBJ2-5; 10 bases agree with TRBD2. The junction had 7 bases not matched to a gene; V was cut back by 2 bases and J by 0 bases. The V gene's germline CDR1 is SGHRS and CDR2 YFSETQ. The CDR3 is made up of 17 amino acids. CDR3 bases: TGCGCCAGCAGCTTAGAAATTAGCGGGGGGTACCAAGAGACCCAGTACTTC. Residues: CASSLEISGGYQETQYF.

This chain links TRBV5-1 with TRBJ2-5; possible D gene TRBD1, 6 bases. The J call may be wrong; the DNA end is better matched by TRBJ2-7. Germline V CDR1 and CDR2: SGHRS, YFSETQ. CDR3 length: 14 amino acids. The CDR3 loop is CASSLGLQGYEQYF. CDR3 bases: TGCGCCAGCAGCTTGGGACTACAGGGATACGAGCAGTACTTC.

DNA of the CDR3: TGTGCAAGTCGCTTAGTGGGGACAGGGGGATGTAAGGGCTACACCTTC. Encoded protein: CASRLVGTGGCKGYTF. The chain is built from TRBV12-2 and TRBJ1-2; the D call TRBD1 from the table was never checked on the DNA. TRBV12-2 represents a pseudogene. This CDR3 region has 16 residues.

The V gene is TRBV5-6, the J gene TRBJ1-5, with TRBD1 matching over 9 bases. The V gene end was trimmed by 1 base and the J gene end by 5 bases; junction bases not matched to a gene: 7. The CDR3 length is 16 residues. Germline values: CDR1 SGHDT, CDR2 YYEEEE. CDR3 amino acids: CASSLYGTGYDQPQHF. In DNA form, the CDR3 reads TGTGCCAGCAGCTTGTATGGGACAGGGTACGATCAGCCCCAGCATTTT.

The genes are TRBV14 and TRBJ2-3; 7 bases are shared with TRBD1. After removal of 1 base from V and 7 bases from J, the junction contained 5 bases not matched to a gene. Looked up from germline, CDR1 is SGHDN and CDR2 is FVKESK. This CDR3 has 14 amino acids. The chain's CDR3 is CASSQVGGPYTQYF. The DNA for the CDR3 is TGTGCCAGCAGCCAAGTAGGGGGCCCGTATACGCAGTATTTT.

This clone was recorded only once. V gene TRBV7-2 combines with J gene TRBJ2-2, with 7 bases that match TRBD2. V trimming: 2 bases; J trimming: 5 bases; junction bases outside the gene matches: 17. This CDR3 is built from 19 residues. The germline V gene has CDR1 SGHTA and CDR2 FQGNSA. The CDR3 nucleotides read TGTGCCAGCAGCTTAATCGGCGGGAGAAAATTGAGGAAAACCGGGGAGCTGTTTTTT. Amino acid sequence: CASSLIGGRKLRKTGELFF.

V usage is TRBV5-1 and J usage is TRBJ2-1; 12 bases map to TRBD2. The germline CDR1 and CDR2 sequences are SGHRS and YFSETQ. This CDR3 region has 16 residues. The J segment lost 9 bases and the V segment lost 4 bases, leaving 11 bases of the junction unmatched. CDR3 nucleotide sequence: TGCGCCAGCAGCCTCCTCCCTAGCGGGGGGGAAAGTGAGCAGTTCTTC. It is translated as CASSLLPSGGESEQFF.

The chain has TRBV19 and TRBJ1-2, with 9 bases lining up with TRBD1. The CDR3 consists of 13 residues. Germline CDR1 is LNHDA and CDR2 is SQIVND (reference sequence). V was clipped by 4 bases and J by 6 bases; unmatched bases: 3. This CDR3 is CASSRTGANGYTF. In nucleotides, the CDR3 is TGTGCCAGTAGTAGGACAGGGGCAAATGGCTACACCTTC.

The CDR3 DNA follows: TGTGCCTGGGTGCCATTAACAGGGAGGGCTAACTATGGCTACACCTTC. It encodes CAWVPLTGRANYGYTF. The gene calls are TRBV30 and TRBJ1-2; TRBD1 might be the D (6 bases). The length of the CDR3 is 16 residues. The germline V and J ends were trimmed by 5 bases and 0 bases, with 19 bases remaining between them. Per the germline V gene, CDR1 is GTSNPN and CDR2 is SVGIG (reference sequence).

This chain joins TRBV2 and TRBJ2-7; 8 bases are a match to TRBD1. CDR1 SNHLY and CDR2 FYNNEI come from the germline V gene. This CDR3 region has 14 residues. Trimming at V came to 6 bases and at J to 3 bases, leaving 7 bases not matched to a gene. The DNA of the CDR3 is TGTGCCAGCAGAGGAGGACAGGGATTCTACGAGCAGTACTTC. Its protein is CASRGGQGFYEQYF.

The chain carries TRBV5-1 and TRBJ1-2; D is undetermined. The CDR3 runs 14 residues. CDR1 is SGHRS and CDR2 is YFSETQ in the germline V gene. Trimming cost V 1 base and J 5 bases, with 12 bases left between them. CDR3 sequence (DNA): TGCGCCAGCAGCTTGACCGGGGTACGTTATGGCTACACCTTC. It codes for CASSLTGVRYGYTF.